This TCR beta chain was documented in a study of blood T cell repertoires in COVID-19. Overall study context: Some COVID-19 samples were acute and others convalescent; all came from the United States, Italy and Spain.

The length of the CDR3 is 14 residues. V gave up 5 bases and J gave up 4 bases, with 14 bases separating them. Looked up from germline, CDR1 is MNHEY and CDR2 is SVGEGT. Per the authors' pipeline: For nucleated cells, counts were estimated from reference gene primer amplification. Data came from immunoSEQ multiplex PCR; TCRdb stores just in-frame clones and leaves some out. Clone size and the V and J calls come from that table; the DNA yielded D and trimming. The table lists about 270,000 clones, less than 85% of them singletons, with roughly 3.1% in the top ten. V is TRBV6-2 or TRBV6-3 and J is TRBJ1-2; D not resolved. This sequence originates from a woman younger than 30 with acute or convalescent COVID-19. Specimen: peripheral blood. The CDR3 DNA reads TGTGCCAGCAGTCAGATAGGACTGAGCTATGGCTACACCTTC. It encodes CASSQIGLSYGYTF.